This T cell receptor beta chain was found in a study of cytotoxic CD8 clonotypes in ibrutinib-treated CLL (dated by TCRdb to the early 2020s). General notes on the study: The cohort was composed of roughly ten relapsed/refractory and about 15 treatment-naive patients; IGHV unmutated status was identified in some 17 patients. Responses were partial in some 24 patients and complete in 2; after median approximately 66 months follow-up, around 14 stayed in remission and about twelve progressed. Response samples were taken after a median of roughly eleven months on treatment, ranging from roughly 6 to 36 months. Samples averaged roughly 260,000 productive templates and 80,000 to 100,000 productive rearrangements. Longitudinal samples were available for about 30% of the roughly 86 trial participants. Cryopreserved peripheral blood mononuclear cells were collected before treatment, at response, and at either disease progression or sustained remission.

Concerning this clone: The clone's antigen remains unknown. Nothing much larger sits one base from this clone, and base qualities are not available.

The paper as a whole reports these results and caveats: Public clonotypes were found to be uncommon and were observed to contract or remain stable during treatment; the increase in clonality was shown to reflect expansion of private clonotypes at ibrutinib response. Lymph node repertoires were not examined, and the timing of sampling was not matched between patients in sustained remission and those whose disease progressed. At baseline, clonality was higher than in age-matched healthy donors and showed a strong correlation with circulating CD8+ T-cell counts. At ibrutinib response clonality went up, during sustained remission it held steady, and at progression it dropped back toward baseline.

On a MiSeq, deep resolution sequencing aimed for a depth between 1 in 1 million and 1 in 200,000 T cells, with each clonotype covered approximately 9.2x on average. The immunoSEQ hsTCRB Kit was used to generate TCR beta libraries. Under the source paper's analysis protocol: Data were analyzed with ImmunoSEQ Data Assistant and ImmunoSEQ Analyzer, with V, D and J genes assigned per IMGT definitions. Clonality, with values ranging from 0 to 1, was calculated as one minus the normalized Shannon entropy of productive rearrangement frequencies. Only overrepresented clonotypes making up at least 0.05% of each patient's repertoire were included in the public clonotype analysis. Some 12 age-matched healthy donor repertoires from immuneACCESS served as clonality controls. The immuneACCESS repertoire file appears here via TCRdb, limited to in-frame rearrangements. These files lack a portion of the clones; in checked studies, under half of the deficit traces to unresolved V genes, and the cause of the others is not known. V and J calls and clone size are those listed in that table; D and trimming were worked out from the DNA. The sample table shows tens of thousands of clones, and 85% to 90% are seen once. The ten largest make up roughly 5% of the sample.

For TCR beta library preparation, roughly 2.1 micrograms of genomic DNA was extracted from cryopreserved PBMCs. Longitudinal blood samples from CLL patients on ibrutinib monotherapy underwent high-throughput TCR beta sequencing. Patients were enrolled in a phase 2 open-label single-center ibrutinib monotherapy trial. The TCR was taken from a human donor with chronic lymphocytic leukemia. Sequenced here: PBMCs, sampled before ibrutinib treatment.

Here the CDR3 is given as CASSLGQGVYEQYF. The DNA sequence is given as TGTGCCAGCAGCTTGGGACAGGGGGTTTACGAGCAGTACTTC. This chain is built from TRBV5-4 and TRBJ2-7; the junction holds 9 bases that match TRBD1. From the germline V gene (reference sequence), CDR1 is SGHNT and CDR2 is YYREEE. Reading from cysteine to phenylalanine, the CDR3 counts 14 amino acids. Just the 42-base CDR3 DNA is kept, in frame starting at base 1. Here V drops 0 bases and J drops 4 bases, and the junction holds 2 bases not matched to any gene.